The sequence of this T cell receptor (beta chain) was determined in a study of blood T cell repertoires in COVID-19. Here immunoSEQ multiplex PCR was the method, and the copy in TCRdb shows in-frame clones only, minus some. There are about 120,000 clones in the sample; 60% to 85% occur only once, and approximately 2.5% lies in the top ten. The sequence was obtained from a man between 65 and 85 years old with acute or convalescent COVID-19. The material sequenced was peripheral blood.

CDR3 in DNA: TGTGCCAGCAGCTTTGACAGGGCTTACACTGAAGCTTTCTTT. Translating it yields CASSFDRAYTEAFF. J is TRBJ1-1 and V is TRBV5-4; 7 bases are a match to TRBD1. This CDR3 is 14 amino acids long. V shed 2 bases, J shed 3 bases, and the junction held 4 bases outside the gene matches. Germline CDR1 and CDR2: SGHNT and YYREEE (reference sequence).